The next 12 T cell receptor beta chains were all read from a single sample in a study of blood T cell repertoires in COVID-19. The data were produced by immunoSEQ multiplex PCR, yet TCRdb's version contains in-frame clones alone and is incomplete. The data hold roughly 280,000 clones, with roughly 90% observed a single time. The sequenced sample consisted of peripheral blood. These receptors all stem from a woman younger than 45 with COVID-19, enrolled during active disease.

This chain connects TRBV5-1 to TRBJ1-4, with D tentatively TRBD1 (5 bases). This CDR3 comprises 14 residues. The germline V and J ends were trimmed by 0 bases and 8 bases, with 11 bases remaining between them. The germline V gene has CDR1 SGHRS and CDR2 YFSETQ. The CDR3 here is CASSLADRKEKLFF. The CDR3 region has the DNA TGCGCCAGCAGCTTGGCTGACAGAAAAGAAAAACTGTTTTTT.

This sequence joins TRBV2 and TRBJ1-1; 8 bases are shared with TRBD1. Trimming removed 10 bases from V and 4 bases from J; junction bases left unmatched: 17. The CDR3 contains 16 residues. In germline, CDR1 is SNHLY, CDR2 FYNNEI. DNA for the CDR3: TGTGCCAAGCAAGGTGGACAGGGCTTTAGCAGCACTGAAGCTTTCTTT. It encodes CAKQGGQGFSSTEAFF.

The V and J genes are TRBV12-3 or TRBV12-4 and TRBJ2-7; TRBD2 aligns across 7 bases. There are 13 residues in the CDR3. Trimming removed 8 bases from V and 1 base from J; junction bases left unmatched: 5. DNA of the CDR3: TGTGCCAGCCAACGAGCGGGATCCTACGAGCAGTACTTC. It encodes CASQRAGSYEQYF.

The chain employs TRBV27 and TRBJ2-1; 9 bases align to TRBD2. Germline CDR1 reads MNHEY; CDR2 reads SMNVEV (reference sequence). This CDR3 has 12 residues. J gave up 10 bases and V 3 bases, and 1 base lay outside the gene matches. The CDR3 here is CASSFLAGEQFF. CDR3 in DNA: TGTGCCAGCAGTTTCCTAGCGGGAGAGCAGTTCTTC.

This chain connects TRBV7-9 to TRBJ2-2, with 7 bases matching TRBD1. J was trimmed by 1 base and V by 5 bases; bases with no gene match: 10. Germline V gene data show CDR1 as SEHNR and CDR2 as FQNEAQ (reference sequence). The CDR3 totals 17 residues. The CDR3 DNA sequence: TGTGCCAGCAGCCCAGCCCTCCGGACAGGGAACACCGGGGAGCTGTTTTTT. As protein: CASSPALRTGNTGELFF.

Concerning this clone itself: One junction end disagrees with the germline gene, perhaps due to a read error. This chain uses TRBV23-1 with TRBJ2-7; 9 bases agree with TRBD1. TRBV23-1 is classed as an ORF, of uncertain function. The CDR3 covers 10 residues. In DNA, the CDR3 is TGCGCCAGCACCCCGGGGACAGGGTTCTTC. It specifies CASTPGTGFF.

The V call is TRBV30, the J call TRBJ2-5; 10 bases fit TRBD1. The CDR3 is 17 residues long. With 2 bases clipped from V and 0 bases from J, the junction kept 9 bases outside the gene matches. Germline assignment: CDR1 GTSNPN and CDR2 SVGIG (reference sequence). The CDR3 here is CAWSSGTGEMYQETQYF. The CDR3 region has the DNA TGTGCCTGGAGTTCCGGGACAGGGGAAATGTACCAAGAGACCCAGTACTTC.

The chain uses TRBV28 and TRBJ1-5; TRBD1 agrees at 7 bases. Germline V gene data show CDR1 as MDHEN and CDR2 as SYDVKM. V lost 6 bases, J lost 5 bases, and 7 bases stayed unmatched. This CDR3 has 14 amino acids. The CDR3 loop is CASRRDSAHQPQHF. The CDR3 DNA follows: TGTGCCAGCAGACGGGACAGTGCCCATCAGCCCCAGCATTTT.

The chain employs TRBV28 and TRBJ2-3, with a tentative D call TRBD2 (5 bases). Germline CDR1 and CDR2: MDHEN and SYDVKM. The CDR3 loop spans 14 amino acids. V was cut by 2 bases and J by 2 bases, with 8 bases left in between. CDR3 in amino acids: CASSLSGITDTQYF. CDR3 in DNA: TGTGCCAGCAGTTTAAGCGGAATCACAGATACGCAGTATTTT.

This clone appeared a single time. V and J are TRBV7-9 and TRBJ2-2, with D possibly TRBD1 on 5 matching bases. Germline V gives CDR1 SEHNR, CDR2 FQNEAQ (reference sequence). V lost 5 bases, J lost 0 bases, and 7 bases lay in between. The length of the CDR3 is 14 residues. The CDR3: CASSKTANTGELFF. DNA of the CDR3: TGTGCCAGCAGCAAGACAGCGAACACCGGGGAGCTGTTTTTT.

The chain is built from TRBV19 and TRBJ1-2; D unclear. Between the trimmed V and J ends, which lost 2 bases and 3 bases, there was a span of 10 bases. CDR3 length: 14 amino acids. Germline values: CDR1 LNHDA, CDR2 SQIVND (reference sequence). The CDR3 nucleotides are TGTGCCAGTAGTATACCTCTATCTGACTATGGCTACACCTTC. This codes for CASSIPLSDYGYTF.

This chain links TRBV5-1 with TRBJ2-7; 9 positions agree with TRBD1. The CDR3 loop spans 15 amino acids. CDR1 and CDR2 (germline): SGHRS, YFSETQ. V was clipped by 4 bases and J by 4 bases; unmatched bases: 9. CDR3 DNA: TGCGCCAGCAGCCCCGGGACAGGGACGTGGTACGAGCAGTACTTC. Its protein product is CASSPGTGTWYEQYF.